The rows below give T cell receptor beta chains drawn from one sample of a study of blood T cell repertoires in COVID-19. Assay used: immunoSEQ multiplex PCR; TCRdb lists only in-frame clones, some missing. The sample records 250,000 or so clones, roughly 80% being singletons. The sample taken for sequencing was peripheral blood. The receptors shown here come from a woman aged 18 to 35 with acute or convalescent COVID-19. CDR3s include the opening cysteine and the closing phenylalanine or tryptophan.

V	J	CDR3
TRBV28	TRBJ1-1	CASSPNEAAVNTEAFF
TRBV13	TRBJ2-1	CASSIQGSYNEQFF
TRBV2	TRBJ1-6	CASSWGGSGGSPLHF
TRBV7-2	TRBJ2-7	CASSLAGGGPYEQYF
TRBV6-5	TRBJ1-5	CASTQEGAYQPQHF
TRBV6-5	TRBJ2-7	CASSYGPLAGSYEQYF
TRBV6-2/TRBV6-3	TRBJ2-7	CASSTQGEQYF
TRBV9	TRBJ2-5	CASSITGLQETQYF
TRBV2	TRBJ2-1	CASSRLAAVYNEQFF
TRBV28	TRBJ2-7	CASSPPWVGTGLYEQYF
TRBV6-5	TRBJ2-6	CASRDYSSGANVLTF
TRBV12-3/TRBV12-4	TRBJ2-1	CASSPTSEQFF
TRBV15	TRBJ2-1	CATSQRGDEQFF
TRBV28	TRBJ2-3	CASSFTTGLAGGDTQYF
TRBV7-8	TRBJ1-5	CASSSNTGHSNQPQHF
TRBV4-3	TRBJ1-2	CASSLVRGASGGNYGYTF
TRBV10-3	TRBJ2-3	CAISADSGRKSTDTQYF
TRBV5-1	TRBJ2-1	CASSLSLAGGNEQFF
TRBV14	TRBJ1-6	CASSQQSFALHF
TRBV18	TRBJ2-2	CASSRRQVRTSGRSNTGELFF
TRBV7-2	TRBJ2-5	CASRAGGEGETQYF
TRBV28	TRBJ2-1	CASSQDRGSEQFF